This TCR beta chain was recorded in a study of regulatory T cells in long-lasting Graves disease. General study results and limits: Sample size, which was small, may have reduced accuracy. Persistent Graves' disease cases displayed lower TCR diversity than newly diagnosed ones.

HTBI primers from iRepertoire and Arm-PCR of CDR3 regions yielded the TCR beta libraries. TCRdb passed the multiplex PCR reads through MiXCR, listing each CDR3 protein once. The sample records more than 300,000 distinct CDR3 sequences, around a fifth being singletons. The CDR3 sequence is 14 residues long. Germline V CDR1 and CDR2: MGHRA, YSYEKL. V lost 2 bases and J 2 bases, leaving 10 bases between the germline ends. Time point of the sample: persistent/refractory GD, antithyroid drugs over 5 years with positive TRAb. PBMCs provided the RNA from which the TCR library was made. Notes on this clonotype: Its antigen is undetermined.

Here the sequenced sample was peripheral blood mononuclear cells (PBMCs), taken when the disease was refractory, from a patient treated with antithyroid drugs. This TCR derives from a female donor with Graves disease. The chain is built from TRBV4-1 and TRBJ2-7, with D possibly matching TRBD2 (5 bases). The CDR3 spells CASSQWTGTYEQYF. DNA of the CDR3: TGCGCCAGCAGCCAATGGACTGGAACCTACGAGCAGTACTTC.